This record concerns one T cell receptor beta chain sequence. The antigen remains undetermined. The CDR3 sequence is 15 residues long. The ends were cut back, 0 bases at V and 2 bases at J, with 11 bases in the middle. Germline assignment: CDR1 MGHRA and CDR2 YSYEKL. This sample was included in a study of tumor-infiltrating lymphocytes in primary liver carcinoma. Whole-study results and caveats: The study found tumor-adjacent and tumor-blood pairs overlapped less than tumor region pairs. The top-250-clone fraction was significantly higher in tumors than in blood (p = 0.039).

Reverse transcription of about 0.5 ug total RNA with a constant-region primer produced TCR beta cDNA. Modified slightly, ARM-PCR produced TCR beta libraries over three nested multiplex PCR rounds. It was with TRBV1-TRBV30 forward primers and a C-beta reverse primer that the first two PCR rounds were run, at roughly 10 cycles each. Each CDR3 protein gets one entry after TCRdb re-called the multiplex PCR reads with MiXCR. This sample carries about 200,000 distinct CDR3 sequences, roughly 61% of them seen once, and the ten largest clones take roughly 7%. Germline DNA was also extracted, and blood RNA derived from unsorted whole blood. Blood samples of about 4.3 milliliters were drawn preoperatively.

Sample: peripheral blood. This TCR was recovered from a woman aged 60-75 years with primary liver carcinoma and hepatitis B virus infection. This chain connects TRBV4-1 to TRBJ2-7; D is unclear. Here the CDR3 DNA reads TGCGCCAGCAGCCAAGATCCGACTCTTACCTACGAGCAGTACTTC. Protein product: CASSQDPTLTYEQYF.